Following are 3 T cell receptor beta chains from one sample sequenced in a study of blood T cell repertoires in COVID-19. Generated by immunoSEQ multiplex PCR, the TCRdb table keeps only in-frame clones and is missing some. The table has 490,000 or so clones, approximately 91% seen once; the top ten hold 8.3%. Sequenced material: PBMCs or T cells enriched from blood (not recorded which). Receptors originate from an older woman who had recovered from COVID-19.

The V and J genes are TRBV6-5 and TRBJ2-1; tentative D call: TRBD2 (6 bases). Germline values: CDR1 MNHEY, CDR2 SVGAGI. CDR3 length: 11 amino acids. V was cut by 8 bases and J by 10 bases, with 12 bases left in between. The CDR3 spells CASYSGWEQFF. CDR3 DNA: TGTGCCAGCTATAGCGGTTGGGAGCAGTTCTTC.

J is TRBJ2-1 and V is TRBV2; D remains ambiguous. Germline V lookup: CDR1 SNHLY, CDR2 FYNNEI. CDR3 size: 11 residues. Between the trimmed V and J ends, which lost 6 bases and 10 bases, there was a span of 10 bases. CDR3 residues: CASSKWAEQFF. The CDR3 nucleotides are TGTGCCAGCAGCAAATGGGCCGAGCAGTTCTTC.

This rearrangement joins TRBV6-5 to TRBJ2-7; D is ambiguous. CDR3 length: 13 amino acids. Germline V gene lookup returns CDR1 MNHEY and CDR2 SVGAGI. V lost 0 bases, J lost 2 bases, and 5 bases lay in between. The CDR3 spells CASSYSSAYEQYF. The CDR3 DNA is TGTGCCAGCAGTTACTCATCGGCCTACGAGCAGTACTTC.